This T cell receptor beta chain was recovered during a study of identical twins. Study conclusions and caveats: Weaker excess sharing between twins was seen in beta out-of-frame sequences. The study drew conclusions from cross-sectional statistical analysis, not from following the same donors.

V was clipped by 1 base and J by 3 bases, with 3 bases between them. This CDR3 contains 12 residues. Germline loops: CDR1 LNHNV, CDR2 YYDKDF (reference sequence). About this clonotype itself: Its cognate antigen is unknown.

Each CDR3 protein is one row after TCRdb ran MiXCR on the 5' RACE reads. The profile shows about 1.7 million distinct CDR3 sequences, about 31% of them singletons. The sequenced sample was cord blood. The sequence was obtained from a newborn girl in good health. The chain couples TRBV15 to TRBJ1-1; D is undetermined. The CDR3 region is CATSRAYTEAFF. Written as DNA, the CDR3 is TGTGCCACCAGCAGAGCGTACACTGAAGCTTTCTTT.